This entry lists 22 T cell receptor beta chains sequenced from one sample in a study of blood T cell repertoires in COVID-19. Here immunoSEQ multiplex PCR was the method, and the copy in TCRdb shows in-frame clones only, minus some. Of roughly 130,000 clones listed, 80% to 90% are singletons. Input material: peripheral blood. The receptors stem from a woman aged 55-69 years with acute or convalescent COVID-19.

V and J are TRBV28 and TRBJ2-2, with D uncertain. Germline CDR1 MDHEN, CDR2 SYDVKM. This CDR3 has 16 residues. V was trimmed by 8 bases and J by 2 bases, leaving 18 bases between them. In nucleotides, the CDR3 is TGTGCCAGCCGCGTGACTTCCCCCTCTAACACCGGGGAGCTGTTTTTT. It is translated as CASRVTSPSNTGELFF.

V is TRBV9 and J is TRBJ1-6; D is perhaps TRBD1 (5 bases). The germline V and J ends were trimmed by 3 bases and 12 bases, with 13 bases remaining between them. The CDR3 totals 13 residues. Germline CDR1 reads SGDLS; CDR2 reads YYNGEE. The CDR3 DNA follows: TGTGCCAGCAGCGGTGACAGTCCACTACCCCTCCACTTT. Its translation is CASSGDSPLPLHF.

The CDR3 spells CATAGTGMGGELFF. CDR3 sequence (DNA): TGTGCCACCGCCGGGACAGGGATGGGCGGGGAGCTGTTTTTT. The V and J genes are TRBV24-1 and TRBJ2-2, with 9 bases lining up with TRBD1. Germline CDR1 and CDR2: KGHDR and SFDVKD. The CDR3 is 14 amino acids. The V segment lost 9 bases and the J segment 7 bases; nucleotides outside the gene matches: 8.

The CDR3 DNA follows: TGTGCCAGTTCGGCCAGGGAAAACACTGAAGCTTTCTTT. As protein: CASSARENTEAFF. The V call is TRBV19, the J call TRBJ1-1, with D perhaps matching TRBD1 (5 bases). Germline V gives CDR1 LNHDA, CDR2 SQIVND (reference sequence). V dropped 8 bases and J dropped 2 bases, with 12 bases sitting between them. The CDR3 spans 13 residues.

The J gene is TRBJ1-1, the V gene TRBV27; unclear D gene. V lost 6 bases, J lost 1 base, and 9 bases lay in between. This CDR3 contains 13 residues. The germline CDR1 and CDR2 sequences are MNHEY and SMNVEV (reference sequence). This chain's CDR3 is CASSPQKNTEAFF. For the CDR3, the DNA is TGTGCCAGCAGCCCCCAAAAGAACACTGAAGCTTTCTTT.

V usage is TRBV3-1 (or the pseudogene TRBV3-2) and J usage is TRBJ2-7, with unresolved D. Trimming stripped 1 base from V and 9 bases from J, with 10 bases between. Germline CDR1 reads LGHDT; CDR2 reads YNNKEL (reference sequence). The CDR3 sequence is 12 residues long. CDR3 nucleotides: TGTGCCAGCAGCCAAGGCATGATTAGGCAGTACTTC. Translating it yields CASSQGMIRQYF.

The chain links TRBV24-1 to TRBJ2-6; 7 bases are shared with TRBD2. J lost 0 bases, V lost 5 bases, and 18 bases had no gene match. CDR1 KGHDR and CDR2 SFDVKD come from the germline V gene. The CDR3 is 21 amino acids. This CDR3 reads CATSAGLGRGQGPSGANVLTF. The CDR3 nucleotides are TGTGCCACCAGTGCCGGGCTGGGGAGGGGCCAGGGTCCCTCTGGGGCCAACGTCCTGACTTTC.

The rearrangement joins TRBV12-3 or TRBV12-4 to TRBJ2-5, with D perhaps TRBD2 (6 bases). This CDR3 contains 13 residues. Trimming took 3 bases from V and 9 from J, leaving 14 bases between them. The CDR3 bases are TGTGCCAGCAGTTTCACACTTAGGGACTCCCAGTACTTC. Its translation: CASSFTLRDSQYF.

This chain uses TRBV19 with TRBJ1-1; D is perhaps TRBD1 (5 bases). From germline, CDR1 is LNHDA and CDR2 SQIVND (reference sequence). The V end lost 5 bases, the J end lost 9 bases, and 19 bases lay between the germline ends. The CDR3 sequence is 14 residues long. CDR3 in amino acids: CASSGLKQEKQAFF. CDR3 nucleotide sequence: TGTGCCAGTAGTGGCCTTAAACAGGAGAAACAAGCTTTCTTT.

V gene TRBV7-9 combines with J gene TRBJ2-7, with a tentative D call TRBD1 (6 bases). Trimming stripped 5 bases from V and 5 bases from J, with 13 bases between. The CDR3 length is 13 residues. Germline loops: CDR1 SEHNR, CDR2 FQNEAQ (reference sequence). The CDR3 nucleotides are TGTGCCAGCAGCCTATCGACAGGAAACGAGCAGTACGTC. Translated: CASSLSTGNEQYV.

The chain has TRBV30 and TRBJ2-1; the match to TRBD2 covers 10 bases. This CDR3 comprises 15 residues. Germline V CDR1 and CDR2: GTSNPN, SVGIG (reference sequence). The V segment lost 4 bases and the J segment 7 bases; nucleotides outside the gene matches: 10. CDR3 bases: TGTGCCTGGAAGATGCCGGGACTAGCGTCGAATGAGCAGTTCTTC. Translation gives CAWKMPGLASNEQFF.

Of note for this clone: Different DNA sequences within this sample yield the same CDR3. CDR3 nucleotide sequence: TGTGCCAGTTCAGGTACCTCCTACAATGAGCAGTTCTTC. Its translation is CASSGTSYNEQFF. The genes are TRBV19 and TRBJ2-1; D is undetermined. V gave up 8 bases and J gave up 0 bases, with 8 bases separating them. The CDR3 covers 13 residues. The germline V gene encodes CDR1 LNHDA and CDR2 SQIVND (reference sequence).

The chain carries TRBV27 and TRBJ1-6; D gene unclear. The V gene lost 6 bases and the J gene lost 1 base, with 10 bases spanning the gap. This CDR3 contains 15 residues. The V gene's germline CDR1 is MNHEY and CDR2 SMNVEV (reference sequence). Here the CDR3 reads CASRLGGSYNSPLHF. The CDR3, as DNA: TGTGCCAGCAGGTTAGGAGGGTCCTATAATTCACCCCTCCACTTT.

The chain recombines TRBV6-2 or TRBV6-3 with TRBJ1-3, with 7 bases aligning to TRBD1. Germline lookup yields CDR1 MNHEY and CDR2 SVGEGT. V lost 5 bases, J lost 1 base, and 11 bases stayed unmatched. The CDR3 runs to 17 residues. CDR3 bases: TGTGCCAGCAGTCGGCCGACAGGGAAGCAATCTGGAAACACCATATATTTT. The encoded protein is CASSRPTGKQSGNTIYF.

This clone has a single count. The chain combines TRBV20-1 with TRBJ1-1, with D perhaps TRBD1 (6 bases). Germline V gene lookup returns CDR1 DFQATT and CDR2 SNEGSKA (reference sequence). With 3 bases removed from V and 6 bases from J, the gap between germline ends came to 8 bases. The CDR3 is 11 residues long. This CDR3 is CSARGAAEAFF. The CDR3, as DNA: TGCAGTGCTAGGGGGGCCGCTGAAGCTTTCTTT.

The chain carries TRBV28 and TRBJ2-7; a weak D match, TRBD2 (5 bases). CDR3 length equals 14 residues. Trimming shortened V by 1 base and J by 8 bases, and 15 bases separated the two germline ends. The germline CDR1 and CDR2 sequences are MDHEN and SYDVKM. The CDR3 here is CASSLFGPPGKQYF. DNA for the CDR3: TGTGCCAGCAGTTTATTTGGACCCCCCGGGAAGCAGTACTTC.

The V gene is TRBV2, the J gene TRBJ1-1; 7 nucleotides match TRBD1. Germline values: CDR1 SNHLY, CDR2 FYNNEI. Trimming cost V 8 bases and J 6 bases; bases outside gene matches: 9. CDR3 length: 13 amino acids. CDR3 loop: CASGGGGAAEAFF. CDR3 DNA sequence: TGTGCCAGCGGTGGAGGGGGCGCGGCTGAAGCTTTCTTT.

This clone was recorded once. This chain joins TRBV7-2 and TRBJ1-3, with D unclear. The CDR3 is 18 amino acids. The germline V and J ends were trimmed by 3 bases and 0 bases, with 18 bases remaining between them. Per the germline V gene, CDR1 is SGHTA and CDR2 is FQGNSA. CDR3 coding DNA: TGTGCCAGCAGCTTGAGGGATGTGACCCGAGGCTCTGGAAACACCATATATTTT. Translating it yields CASSLRDVTRGSGNTIYF.

The CDR3 DNA sequence: TGTGCCAGCAGCGACAGGGGCGTCCAGGATGGCTACACCTTC. Amino acids: CASSDRGVQDGYTF. The chain couples TRBV27 to TRBJ1-2; 8 bases agree with TRBD1. The CDR3 consists of 14 residues. V shed 6 bases, J shed 6 bases, and the junction held 9 bases outside the gene matches. CDR1 is MNHEY, CDR2 SMNVEV, per germline (reference sequence).

The DNA of the CDR3 is TGTGCCAGTAAGGAGGGCGGAGGTCGGACTGAAGCTTTCTTT. It yields the protein CASKEGGGRTEAFF. The genes are TRBV19 and TRBJ1-1; D unclear. Germline CDR1 reads LNHDA; CDR2 reads SQIVND (reference sequence). The V gene lost 7 bases and the J gene lost 5 bases, with 17 bases spanning the gap. The CDR3 runs 14 residues.

The chain combines TRBV15 with TRBJ1-5; no firm D call. The CDR3 covers 12 residues. CDR1 and CDR2 from the germline V gene are LNHNV and YYDKDF (reference sequence). V lost 5 bases to trimming and J lost 5 bases, with 7 bases between them. This CDR3 reads CATSDIDQPQHF. Here the CDR3 DNA reads TGTGCCACCAGCGACATCGATCAGCCCCAGCATTTT.

The rearrangement uses TRBV6-5 and TRBJ1-6; the match to TRBD1 covers 9 bases. There are 15 residues in the CDR3. Trimming removed 2 bases from V and 10 bases from J; junction bases left unmatched: 6. Germline CDR1 MNHEY, CDR2 SVGAGI. CDR3 in amino acids: CASSYIQGAGSPLHF. DNA for the CDR3: TGTGCCAGCAGTTACATACAGGGGGCCGGCTCACCCCTCCACTTT.